This section outlines one T cell receptor (beta chain) sequence together with its context. Peripheral blood CD8+ and CD4+ T cells were profiled by TCR beta sequencing. Isolation of CD8+ and CD4+ T cells was performed negatively, whereas enrichment of TEMRA cells was done by FACS. This sample was taken from a study of CD8 T cells in Susac syndrome. Random hexamers primed reverse transcription of about 0.45 to 1 ug RNA. TCR beta CDR3 was amplified by immunoSEQ multiplex PCR. This amplification extended across 54 Vbeta and 13 Jbeta segments. TCRdb used MiXCR to reprocess the immunoSEQ multiplex PCR reads, holding one entry per CDR3 protein. The sample holds 400,000 to 550,000 distinct CDR3 sequences; 85% are singletons and the top ten take roughly 0.1%. Germline-derived CDR1 and CDR2 are MNHEY and SMNVEV (reference sequence). The junction had 9 bases not matched to a gene; V was cut back by 5 bases and J by 7 bases. The CDR3 is 14 amino acids.

What was sequenced was CD8+ T cells from PBMCs. The clonotype originates from a human donor with multiple sclerosis. The V gene is TRBV27, the J gene TRBJ2-5; the match to TRBD1 covers 8 bases. As DNA, the CDR3 is TGTGCCAGCAGTGAGCCAGGGGGCTGGGGGACCCAGTACTTC. Translation: CASSEPGGWGTQYF.